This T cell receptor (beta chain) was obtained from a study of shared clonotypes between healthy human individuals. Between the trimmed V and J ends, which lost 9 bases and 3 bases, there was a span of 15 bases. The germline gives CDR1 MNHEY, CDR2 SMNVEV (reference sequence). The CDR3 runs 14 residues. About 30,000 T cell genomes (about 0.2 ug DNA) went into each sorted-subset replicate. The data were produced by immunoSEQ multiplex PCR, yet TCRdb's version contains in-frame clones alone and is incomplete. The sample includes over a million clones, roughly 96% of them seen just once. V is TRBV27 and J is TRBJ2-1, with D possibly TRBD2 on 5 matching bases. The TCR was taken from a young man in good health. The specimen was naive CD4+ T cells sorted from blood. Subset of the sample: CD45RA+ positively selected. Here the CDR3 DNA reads TGTGCCAGTAGCTTTCGGGGAAACTACAATGAGCAGTTCTTC. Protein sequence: CASSFRGNYNEQFF.